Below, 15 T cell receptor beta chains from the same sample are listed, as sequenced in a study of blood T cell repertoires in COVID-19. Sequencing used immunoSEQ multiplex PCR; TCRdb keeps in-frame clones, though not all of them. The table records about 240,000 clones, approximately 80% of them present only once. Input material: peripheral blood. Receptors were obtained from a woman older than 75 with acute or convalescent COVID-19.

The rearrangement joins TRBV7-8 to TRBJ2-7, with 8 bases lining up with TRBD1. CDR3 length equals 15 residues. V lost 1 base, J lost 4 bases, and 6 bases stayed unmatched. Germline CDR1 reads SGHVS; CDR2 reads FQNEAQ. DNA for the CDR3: TGTGCCAGCAGCTTAGGACAGGGGATAACTTACGAGCAGTACTTC. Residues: CASSLGQGITYEQYF.

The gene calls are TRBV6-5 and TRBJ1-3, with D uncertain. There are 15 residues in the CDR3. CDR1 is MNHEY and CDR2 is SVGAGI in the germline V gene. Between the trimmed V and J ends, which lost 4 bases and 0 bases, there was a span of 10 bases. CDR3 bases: TGTGCCAGCAGTTCCGGGATCATCTCTGGAAACACCATATATTTT. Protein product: CASSSGIISGNTIYF.

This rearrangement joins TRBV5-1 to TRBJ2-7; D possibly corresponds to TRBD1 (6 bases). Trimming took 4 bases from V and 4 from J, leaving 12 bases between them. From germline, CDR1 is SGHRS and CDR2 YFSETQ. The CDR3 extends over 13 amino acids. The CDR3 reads CASSPGQKYEQYF. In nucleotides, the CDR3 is TGCGCCAGCAGCCCTGGACAGAAGTACGAGCAGTACTTC.

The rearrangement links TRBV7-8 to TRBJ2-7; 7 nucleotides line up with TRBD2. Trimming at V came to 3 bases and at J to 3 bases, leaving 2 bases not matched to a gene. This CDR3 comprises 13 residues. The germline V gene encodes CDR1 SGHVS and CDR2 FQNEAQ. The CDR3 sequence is CASSFRGVYEQYF. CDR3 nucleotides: TGTGCCAGCAGCTTCCGGGGGGTCTACGAGCAGTACTTC.

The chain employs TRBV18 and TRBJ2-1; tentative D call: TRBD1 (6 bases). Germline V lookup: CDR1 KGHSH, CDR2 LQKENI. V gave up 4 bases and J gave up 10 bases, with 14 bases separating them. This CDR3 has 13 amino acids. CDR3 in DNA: TGTGCCAGCTCACAGGGGGTGCATAGAGAGCAGTTCTTC. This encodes CASSQGVHREQFF.

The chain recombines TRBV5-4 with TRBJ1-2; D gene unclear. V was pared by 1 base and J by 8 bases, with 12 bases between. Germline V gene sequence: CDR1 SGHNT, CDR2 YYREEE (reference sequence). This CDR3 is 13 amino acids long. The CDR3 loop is CASSLTATIGYTF. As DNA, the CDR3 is TGTGCCAGCAGCTTGACCGCCACTATCGGCTACACCTTC.

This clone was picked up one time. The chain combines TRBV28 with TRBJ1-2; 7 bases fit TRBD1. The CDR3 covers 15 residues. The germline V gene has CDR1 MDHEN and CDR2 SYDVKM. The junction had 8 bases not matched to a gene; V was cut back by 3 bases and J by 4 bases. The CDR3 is CASSLSRQGGYGYTF. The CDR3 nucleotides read TGTGCCAGCAGTTTGAGTCGACAGGGTGGCTATGGCTACACCTTC.

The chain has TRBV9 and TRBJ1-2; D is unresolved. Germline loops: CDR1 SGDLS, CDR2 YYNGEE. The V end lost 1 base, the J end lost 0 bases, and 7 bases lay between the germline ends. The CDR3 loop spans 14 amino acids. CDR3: CASSVTLANYGYTF. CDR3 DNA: TGTGCCAGCAGCGTAACCCTAGCTAACTATGGCTACACCTTC.

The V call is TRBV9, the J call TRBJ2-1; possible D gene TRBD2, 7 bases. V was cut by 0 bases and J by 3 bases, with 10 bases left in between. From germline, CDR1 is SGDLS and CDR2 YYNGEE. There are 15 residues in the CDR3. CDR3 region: CASSVDGGLYNEQFF. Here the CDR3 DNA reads TGTGCCAGCAGCGTAGACGGGGGGCTCTACAATGAGCAGTTCTTC.

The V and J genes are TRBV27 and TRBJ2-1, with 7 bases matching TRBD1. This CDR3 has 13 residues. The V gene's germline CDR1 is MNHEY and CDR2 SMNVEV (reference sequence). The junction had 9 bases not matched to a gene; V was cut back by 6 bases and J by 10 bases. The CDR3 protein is CASRSTGVAEQFF. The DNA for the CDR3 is TGTGCCAGCAGGAGTACAGGGGTAGCGGAGCAGTTCTTC.

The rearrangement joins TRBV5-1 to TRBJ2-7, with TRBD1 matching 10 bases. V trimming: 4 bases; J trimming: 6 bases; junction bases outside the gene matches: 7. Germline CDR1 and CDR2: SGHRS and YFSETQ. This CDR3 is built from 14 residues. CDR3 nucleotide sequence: TGCGCCAGCAGCCTTGGACAGGGGGTAGGCGAGCAGTACTTC. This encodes CASSLGQGVGEQYF.

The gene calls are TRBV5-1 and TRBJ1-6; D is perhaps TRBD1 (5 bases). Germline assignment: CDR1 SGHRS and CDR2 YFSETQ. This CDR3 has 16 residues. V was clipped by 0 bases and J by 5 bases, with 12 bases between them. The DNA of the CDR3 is TGCGCCAGCAGCTTGGGCTTCGGGGGAGATAATTCACCCCTCCACTTT. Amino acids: CASSLGFGGDNSPLHF.

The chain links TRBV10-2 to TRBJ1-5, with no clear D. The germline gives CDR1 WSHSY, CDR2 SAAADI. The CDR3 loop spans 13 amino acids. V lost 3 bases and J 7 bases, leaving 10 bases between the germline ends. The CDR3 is CASSDAVQQPQHF. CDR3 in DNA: TGCGCCAGCAGTGACGCGGTCCAACAGCCCCAGCATTTT.

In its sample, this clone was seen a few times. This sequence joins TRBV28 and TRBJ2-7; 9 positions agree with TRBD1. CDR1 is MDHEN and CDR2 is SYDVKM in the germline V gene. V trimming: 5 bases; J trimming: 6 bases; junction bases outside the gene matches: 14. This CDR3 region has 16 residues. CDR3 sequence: CASSRPGQGYTGEQYF. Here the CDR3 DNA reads TGTGCCAGCAGTCGGCCGGGACAGGGATACACAGGCGAGCAGTACTTC.

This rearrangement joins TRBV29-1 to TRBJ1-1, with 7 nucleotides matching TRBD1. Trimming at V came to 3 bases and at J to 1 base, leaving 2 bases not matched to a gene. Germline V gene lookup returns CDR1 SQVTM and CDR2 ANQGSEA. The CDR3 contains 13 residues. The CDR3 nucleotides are TGCAGCGTTGACCGGACAGGGAACACTGAAGCTTTCTTT. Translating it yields CSVDRTGNTEAFF.